This T cell receptor (beta chain) was observed in a study of PD-1 blockade in mismatch repair-deficient tumors. Sequencing used immunoSEQ multiplex PCR; TCRdb keeps in-frame clones, though not all of them. The table shows 100,000 to 150,000 clones, with roughly 90% occurring only once. The CDR3 runs to 16 residues. Mismatch repair deficiency was confirmed in all patients, by PCR or immunohistochemistry. The sample was peripheral blood, taken 72 weeks after starting pembrolizumab. The receptor was derived from an adult with mismatch repair-deficient cancer. The V gene is TRBV21-1, the J gene TRBJ2-2; the listed D gene, TRBD2, was not tested against the DNA. TRBV21-1 corresponds to a pseudogene. The CDR3 DNA reads as TGTGCCAGCAGCATATGTGAGGCGGGCGACACCGGGGAGCTGTTTTTT. Translating it yields CASSICEAGDTGELFF.